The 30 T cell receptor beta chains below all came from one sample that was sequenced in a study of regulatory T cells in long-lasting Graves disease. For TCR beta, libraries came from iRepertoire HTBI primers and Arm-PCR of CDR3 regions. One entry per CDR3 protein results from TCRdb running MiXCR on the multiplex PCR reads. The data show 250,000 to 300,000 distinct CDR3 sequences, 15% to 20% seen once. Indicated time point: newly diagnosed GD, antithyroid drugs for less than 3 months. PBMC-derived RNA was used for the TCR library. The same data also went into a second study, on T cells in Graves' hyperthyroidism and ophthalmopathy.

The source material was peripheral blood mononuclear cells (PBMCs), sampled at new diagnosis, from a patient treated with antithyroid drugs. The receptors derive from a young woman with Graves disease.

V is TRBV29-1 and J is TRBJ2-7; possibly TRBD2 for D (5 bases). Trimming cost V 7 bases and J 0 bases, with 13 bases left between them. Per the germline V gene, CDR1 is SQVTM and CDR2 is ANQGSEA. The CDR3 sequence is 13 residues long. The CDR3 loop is CSATRHDSYEQYF. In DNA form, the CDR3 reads TGCAGCGCCACTAGGCACGACTCCTACGAGCAGTACTTC.

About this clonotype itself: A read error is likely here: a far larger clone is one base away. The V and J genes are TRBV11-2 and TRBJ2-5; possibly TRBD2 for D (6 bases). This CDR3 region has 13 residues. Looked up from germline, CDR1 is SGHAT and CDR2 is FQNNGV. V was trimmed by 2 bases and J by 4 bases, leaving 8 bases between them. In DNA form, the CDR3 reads TGTGCCAGCAGCTTAACGGAGGGAGAGACCCAGTACTTC. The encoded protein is CASSLTEGETQYF. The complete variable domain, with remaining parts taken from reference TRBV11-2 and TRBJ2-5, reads EAGVAQSPRYKIIEKRQSVAFWCNPISGHATLYWYQQILGQGPKLLIQFQNNGVVDDSQLPKDRFSAERLKGVDSTLKIQPAKLEDSAVYLCASSLTEGETQYFGPGTRLLVL.

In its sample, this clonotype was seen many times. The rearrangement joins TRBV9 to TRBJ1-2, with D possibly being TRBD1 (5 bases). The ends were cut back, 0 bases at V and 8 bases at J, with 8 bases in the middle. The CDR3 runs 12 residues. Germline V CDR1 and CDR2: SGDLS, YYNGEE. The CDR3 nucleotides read TGTGCCAGCAGCGTAGTCGGGGGGGGCTACACCTTC. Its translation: CASSVVGGGYTF.

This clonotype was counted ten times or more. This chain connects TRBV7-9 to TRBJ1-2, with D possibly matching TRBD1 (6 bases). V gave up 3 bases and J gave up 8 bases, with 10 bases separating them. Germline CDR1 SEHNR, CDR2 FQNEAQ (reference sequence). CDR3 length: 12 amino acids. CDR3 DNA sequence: TGTGCCAGCAGCTTTACAGGGCACGGCTACACCTTC. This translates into CASSFTGHGYTF.

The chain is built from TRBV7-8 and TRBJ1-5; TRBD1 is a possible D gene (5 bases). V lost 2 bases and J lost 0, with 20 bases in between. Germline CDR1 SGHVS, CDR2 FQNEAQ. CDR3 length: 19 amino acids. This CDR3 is CASSLIAGQGRRSNQPQHF. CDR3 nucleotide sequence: TGTGCCAGCAGCTTAATCGCGGGGCAGGGCCGCCGTAGCAATCAGCCCCAGCATTTT.

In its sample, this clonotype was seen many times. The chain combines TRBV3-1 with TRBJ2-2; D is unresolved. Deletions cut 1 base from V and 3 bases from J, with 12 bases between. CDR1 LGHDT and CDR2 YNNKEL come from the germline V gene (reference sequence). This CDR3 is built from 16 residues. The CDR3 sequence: CASSQVRLGDTGELFF. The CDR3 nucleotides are TGTGCCAGCAGCCAAGTGAGGTTAGGAGACACCGGGGAGCTGTTTTTT.

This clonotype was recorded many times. CDR3 sequence: CASSSDLGPEQYF. The CDR3, as DNA: TGTGCCAGCTCATCTGATCTTGGGCCCGAGCAGTACTTC. The chain uses TRBV18 and TRBJ2-7; D is uncertain. Germline CDR1 KGHSH, CDR2 LQKENI. V was trimmed by 5 bases and J by 6 bases, leaving 14 bases between them. CDR3 length equals 13 residues.

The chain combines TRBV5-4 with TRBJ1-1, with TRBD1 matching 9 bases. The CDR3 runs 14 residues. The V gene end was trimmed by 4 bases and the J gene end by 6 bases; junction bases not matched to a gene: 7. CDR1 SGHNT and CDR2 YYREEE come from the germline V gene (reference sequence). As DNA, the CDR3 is TGTGCCAGCAGCCGTGAGGGGACAGGGCCTGAAGCTTTCTTT. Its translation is CASSREGTGPEAFF.

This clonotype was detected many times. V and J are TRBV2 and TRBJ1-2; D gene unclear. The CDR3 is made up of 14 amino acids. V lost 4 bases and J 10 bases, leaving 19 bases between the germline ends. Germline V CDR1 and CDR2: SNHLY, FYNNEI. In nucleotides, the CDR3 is TGTGCCAGCAGTGCAAACAGCCCGTTCAATGACTACACCTTC. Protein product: CASSANSPFNDYTF.

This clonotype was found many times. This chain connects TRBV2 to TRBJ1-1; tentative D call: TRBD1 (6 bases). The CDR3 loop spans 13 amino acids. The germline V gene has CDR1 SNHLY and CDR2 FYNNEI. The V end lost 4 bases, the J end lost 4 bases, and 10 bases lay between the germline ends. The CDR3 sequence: CASSVGQSTEAFF. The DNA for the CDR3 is TGTGCCAGCAGTGTAGGACAGAGCACTGAAGCTTTCTTT.

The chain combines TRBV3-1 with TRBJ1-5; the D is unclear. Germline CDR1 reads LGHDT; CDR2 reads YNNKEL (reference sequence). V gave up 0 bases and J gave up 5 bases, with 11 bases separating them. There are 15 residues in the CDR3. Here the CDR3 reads CASSQDSAVDQPQHF. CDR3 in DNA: TGTGCCAGCAGCCAAGATAGTGCGGTTGATCAGCCCCAGCATTTT. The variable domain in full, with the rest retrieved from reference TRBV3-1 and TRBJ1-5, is DTAVSQTPKYLVTQMGNDKSIKCEQNLGHDTMYWYKQDSKKFLKIMFSYNNKELIINETVPNRFSPKSPDKAHLNLHINSLELGDSAVYFCASSQDSAVDQPQHFGDGTRLSIL.

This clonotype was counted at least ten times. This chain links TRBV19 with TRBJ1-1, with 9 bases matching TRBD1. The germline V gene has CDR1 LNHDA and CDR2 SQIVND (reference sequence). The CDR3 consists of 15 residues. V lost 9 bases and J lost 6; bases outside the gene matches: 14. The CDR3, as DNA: TGTGCCAGCCAAGCATGGGGACAGGGTTGGGCTGAAGCTTTCTTT. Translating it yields CASQAWGQGWAEAFF. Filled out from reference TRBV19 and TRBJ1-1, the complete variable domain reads DGGITQSPKYLFRKEGQNVTLSCEQNLNHDAMYWYRQDPGQGLRLIYYSQIVNDFQKGDIAEGYSVSREKKESFPLTVTSAQKNPTAFYLCASQAWGQGWAEAFFGQGTRLTVV.

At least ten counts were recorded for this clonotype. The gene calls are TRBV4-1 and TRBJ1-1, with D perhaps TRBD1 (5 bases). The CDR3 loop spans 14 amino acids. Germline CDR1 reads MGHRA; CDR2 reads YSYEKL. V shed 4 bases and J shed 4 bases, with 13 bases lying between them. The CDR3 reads CASSLSSGGTEAFF. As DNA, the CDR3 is TGCGCCAGCAGCCTGTCGAGCGGGGGCACTGAAGCTTTCTTT.

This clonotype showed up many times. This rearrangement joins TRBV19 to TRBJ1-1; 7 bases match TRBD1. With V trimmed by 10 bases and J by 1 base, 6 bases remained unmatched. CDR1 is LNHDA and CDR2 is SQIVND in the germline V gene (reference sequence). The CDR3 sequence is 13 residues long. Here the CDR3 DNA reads TGTGCCACGCACAGGGGAAAGAACACTGAAGCTTTCTTT. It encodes CATHRGKNTEAFF.

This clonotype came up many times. The CDR3 DNA reads TGTGCCAGCAGCCAAGATAGGGGAAGGCCCCTCTCGCAGTATTTT. Translation: CASSQDRGRPLSQYF. The chain recombines TRBV14 with TRBJ2-3; TRBD1 is a possible D gene (5 bases). The germline V gene has CDR1 SGHDN and CDR2 FVKESK. Trimming removed 0 bases from V and 10 bases from J, with 17 bases in between. This CDR3 is built from 15 residues.

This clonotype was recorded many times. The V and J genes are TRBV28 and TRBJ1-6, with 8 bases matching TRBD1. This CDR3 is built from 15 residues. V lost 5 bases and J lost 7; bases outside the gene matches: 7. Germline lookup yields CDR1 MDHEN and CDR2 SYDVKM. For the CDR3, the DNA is TGTGCCAGCAGTCTTTACAGGGGGGTGAATTCACCCCTCCACTTT. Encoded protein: CASSLYRGVNSPLHF. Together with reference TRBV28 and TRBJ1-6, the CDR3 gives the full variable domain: DVKVTQSSRYLVKRTGEKVFLECVQDMDHENMFWYRQDPGLGLRLIYFSYDVKMKEKGDIPEGYSVSREKKERFSLILESASTNQTSMYLCASSLYRGVNSPLHFGNGTRLTVT.

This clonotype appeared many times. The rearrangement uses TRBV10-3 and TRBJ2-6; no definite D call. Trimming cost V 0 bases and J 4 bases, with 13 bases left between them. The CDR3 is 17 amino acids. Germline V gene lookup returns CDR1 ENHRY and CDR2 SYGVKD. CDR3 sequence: CAISESMVGTGANVLTF. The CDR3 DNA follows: TGTGCCATCAGTGAGTCGATGGTAGGAACGGGGGCCAACGTCCTGACTTTC.

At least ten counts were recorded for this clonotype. CDR3 in amino acids: CASSIPPGTGNTEAFF. Here the CDR3 DNA reads TGTGCCAGTAGTATACCCCCGGGAACGGGGAACACTGAAGCTTTCTTT. This chain connects TRBV19 to TRBJ1-1; D gene ambiguous. The CDR3 covers 16 residues. Germline values: CDR1 LNHDA, CDR2 SQIVND (reference sequence). V was pared by 2 bases and J by 1 base, with 14 bases between.

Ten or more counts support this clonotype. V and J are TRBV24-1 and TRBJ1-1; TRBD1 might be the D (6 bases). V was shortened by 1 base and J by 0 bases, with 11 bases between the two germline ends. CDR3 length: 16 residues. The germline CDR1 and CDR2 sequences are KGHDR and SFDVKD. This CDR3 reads CATSDFVDSMNTEAFF. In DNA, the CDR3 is TGTGCCACCAGTGATTTTGTGGACAGCATGAACACTGAAGCTTTCTTT.

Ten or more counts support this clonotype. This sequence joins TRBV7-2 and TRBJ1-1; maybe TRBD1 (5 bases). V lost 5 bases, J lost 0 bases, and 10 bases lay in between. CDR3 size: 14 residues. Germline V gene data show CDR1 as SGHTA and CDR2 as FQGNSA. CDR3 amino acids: CASSLDMMNTEAFF. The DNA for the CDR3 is TGTGCCAGCAGCCTGGACATGATGAACACTGAAGCTTTCTTT.

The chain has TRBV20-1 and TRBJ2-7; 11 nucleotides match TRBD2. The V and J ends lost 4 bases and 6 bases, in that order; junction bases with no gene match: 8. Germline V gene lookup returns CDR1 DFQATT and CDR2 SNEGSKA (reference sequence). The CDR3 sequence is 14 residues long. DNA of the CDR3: TGCAGTGCTAACCTAGCGGGAGGCCTAGCCGAGCAGTACTTC. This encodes CSANLAGGLAEQYF.

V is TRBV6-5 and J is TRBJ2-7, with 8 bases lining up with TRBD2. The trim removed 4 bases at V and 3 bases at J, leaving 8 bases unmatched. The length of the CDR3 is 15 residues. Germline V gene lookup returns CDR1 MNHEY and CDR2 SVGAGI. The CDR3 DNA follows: TGTGCCAGCAGTTCCGTAGCGGGGATGGTCTACGAGCAGTACTTC. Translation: CASSSVAGMVYEQYF.

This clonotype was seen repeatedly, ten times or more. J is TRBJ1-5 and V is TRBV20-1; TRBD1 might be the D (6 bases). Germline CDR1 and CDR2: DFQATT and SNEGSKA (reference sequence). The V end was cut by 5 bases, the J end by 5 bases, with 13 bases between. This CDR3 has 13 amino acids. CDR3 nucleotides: TGCAGTGCTGTAGGGGGGGGAGATCAGCCCCAGCATTTT. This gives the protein CSAVGGGDQPQHF.

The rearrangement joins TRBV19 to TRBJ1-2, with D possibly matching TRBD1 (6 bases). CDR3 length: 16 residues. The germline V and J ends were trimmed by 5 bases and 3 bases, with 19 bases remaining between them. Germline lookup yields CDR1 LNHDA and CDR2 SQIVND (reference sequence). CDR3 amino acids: CASSDPTGTLHYGYTF. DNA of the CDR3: TGTGCCAGTAGTGACCCTACAGGGACCCTTCACTATGGCTACACCTTC.

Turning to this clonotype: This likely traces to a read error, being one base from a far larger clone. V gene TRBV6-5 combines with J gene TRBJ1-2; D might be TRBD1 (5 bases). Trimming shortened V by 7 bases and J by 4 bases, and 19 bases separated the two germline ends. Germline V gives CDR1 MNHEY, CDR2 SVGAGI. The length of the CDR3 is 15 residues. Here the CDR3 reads CASTGGTAPSYGYTF. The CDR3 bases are TGTGCCAGCACCGGAGGGACCGCGCCTAGCTATGGCTACACCTTC.

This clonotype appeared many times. CDR3 residues: CASSFRPDWKKLFF. DNA of the CDR3: TGTGCCAGCAGCTTTCGGCCCGATTGGAAAAAACTGTTTTTT. The chain has TRBV11-2 and TRBJ1-4; D ambiguous. This CDR3 spans 14 amino acids. Looked up from germline, CDR1 is SGHAT and CDR2 is FQNNGV. V shed 3 bases and J shed 9 bases, with 14 bases lying between them.

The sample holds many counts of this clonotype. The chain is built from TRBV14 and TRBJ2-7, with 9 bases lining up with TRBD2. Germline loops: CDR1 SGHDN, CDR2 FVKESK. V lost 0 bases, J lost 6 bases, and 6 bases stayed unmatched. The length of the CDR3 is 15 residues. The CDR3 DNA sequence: TGTGCCAGCAGCCAAGATGTGCGGGGGGGCCGCGAGCAGTACTTC. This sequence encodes CASSQDVRGGREQYF.

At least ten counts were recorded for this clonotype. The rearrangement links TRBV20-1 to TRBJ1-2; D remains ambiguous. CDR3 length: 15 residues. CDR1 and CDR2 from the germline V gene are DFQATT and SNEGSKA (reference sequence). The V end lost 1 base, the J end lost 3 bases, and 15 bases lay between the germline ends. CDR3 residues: CSARVSPVPDYGYTF. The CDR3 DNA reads TGCAGTGCTAGAGTGTCGCCAGTCCCAGACTATGGCTACACCTTC.

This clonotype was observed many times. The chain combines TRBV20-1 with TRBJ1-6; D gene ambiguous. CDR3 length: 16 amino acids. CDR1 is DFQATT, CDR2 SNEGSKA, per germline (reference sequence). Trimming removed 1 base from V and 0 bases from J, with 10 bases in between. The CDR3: CSARAALSSYNSPLHF. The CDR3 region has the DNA TGCAGTGCTAGAGCGGCCCTTAGCTCCTATAATTCACCCCTCCACTTT.

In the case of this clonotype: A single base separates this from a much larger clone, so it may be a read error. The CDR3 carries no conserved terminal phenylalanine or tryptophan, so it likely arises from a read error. CDR3 sequence: CASSQLAGSSYEQYL. The CDR3 DNA sequence: TGTGCCAGCAGCCAACTTGCGGGGAGCTCCTACGAGCAGTACCTC. The chain is built from TRBV6-1 and TRBJ2-7; TRBD2 is a possible D gene (6 bases). V was cut by 6 bases and J by 0 bases, with 15 bases left in between. CDR3 size: 15 residues. Germline CDR1 MNHNS, CDR2 SASEGT.